This TCR beta chain stems from a study of blood T cell repertoires in COVID-19. Repertoires were generated with immunoSEQ multiplex PCR, while TCRdb's copy carries only in-frame clones and drops some. The sample has about 37,000 clones, approximately 92% seen once. This sequence originates from a woman older than 75 with acute or convalescent COVID-19. The sequencing sample was made of peripheral blood.

The CDR3 sequence is CASSLEAGNTIYF. The DNA of the CDR3 is TGTGCCAGCAGCTTGGAGGCTGGAAACACCATATATTTT. The J gene is TRBJ1-3, the V gene TRBV7-9, with no clear D. The CDR3 is 13 amino acids. CDR1 is SEHNR, CDR2 FQNEAQ, per germline (reference sequence). Trimming shortened V by 3 bases and J by 2 bases, and 5 bases separated the two germline ends.